These 10 T cell receptor beta chains were sequenced from one sample in a study of blood T cell repertoires in COVID-19. Sequenced by immunoSEQ multiplex PCR; TCRdb stores in-frame clones only, minus some. This sample has 250,000 to 400,000 clones; around 85% occur once, and the top ten carry 1.9%. Sequenced material: PBMCs or T cells enriched from blood (not recorded which). The source is a woman in her twenties or thirties who had been exposed to COVID-19.

This sequence joins TRBV5-1 and TRBJ2-1, with 10 bases identical to TRBD2. The V and J ends lost 1 base and 7 bases, in that order; junction bases with no gene match: 8. Germline values: CDR1 SGHRS, CDR2 YFSETQ. This CDR3 comprises 16 residues. The CDR3 reads CASSLPSAGGRNEQFF. The CDR3, as DNA: TGCGCCAGCAGCTTGCCCTCAGCGGGGGGGCGAAATGAGCAGTTCTTC.

The V and J genes are TRBV5-1 and TRBJ1-1; 7 bases map to TRBD1. The CDR3 is 12 amino acids. Germline CDR1 is SGHRS and CDR2 is YFSETQ. After removal of 4 bases from V and 8 bases from J, the junction contained 5 bases not matched to a gene. Written as DNA, the CDR3 is TGCGCCAGCAGCGTGACAGGGAACGAAGCTTTCTTT. This encodes CASSVTGNEAFF.

This chain uses TRBV27 with TRBJ1-2; D is possibly TRBD1 (5 bases). The CDR3 length is 13 residues. CDR1 MNHEY and CDR2 SMNVEV come from the germline V gene (reference sequence). The ends were cut back, 3 bases at V and 8 bases at J, with 13 bases in the middle. The CDR3 here is CASSFLGRRGYTF. CDR3 DNA sequence: TGTGCCAGCAGTTTTCTGGGGCGTCGGGGCTACACCTTC.

The rearrangement uses TRBV6-1 and TRBJ1-1; 10 bases match TRBD1. The CDR3 totals 14 residues. The V gene end was trimmed by 3 bases and the J gene end by 6 bases; junction bases not matched to a gene: 4. The germline V gene has CDR1 MNHNS and CDR2 SASEGT. The CDR3 sequence: CASSEGDRGSEAFF. The CDR3, as DNA: TGTGCCAGCAGTGAGGGGGACAGGGGTTCTGAAGCTTTCTTT.

V and J are TRBV4-2 and TRBJ1-1; 7 bases are a match to TRBD1. Germline-derived CDR1 and CDR2 are LGHNA and YNFKEQ. J was trimmed by 4 bases and V by 1 base; bases with no gene match: 6. This CDR3 spans 15 amino acids. CDR3 coding DNA: TGTGCCAGCAGCCAAGGGGCAGGGGGAGCCACTGAAGCTTTCTTT. Translation gives CASSQGAGGATEAFF.

J is TRBJ2-7 and V is TRBV11-2; D is possibly TRBD1 (6 bases). The CDR3 is made up of 16 amino acids. Trimming cost V 6 bases and J 0 bases, with 18 bases left between them. CDR1 is SGHAT and CDR2 is FQNNGV in the germline V gene. CDR3 residues: CASSKPAGTSSYEQYF. The CDR3 DNA reads as TGTGCCAGCAGTAAACCCGCCGGGACATCCTCCTACGAGCAGTACTTC.

V and J are TRBV7-9 and TRBJ2-3, with 7 bases fitting TRBD2. CDR3 length: 14 amino acids. Germline V gives CDR1 SEHNR, CDR2 FQNEAQ (reference sequence). The trim removed 1 base at V and 6 bases at J, leaving 4 bases unmatched. CDR3 DNA sequence: TGTGCCAGCAGCTTAGGGGCCGGGAGGGATACGCAGTATTTT. It yields the protein CASSLGAGRDTQYF.

This clone has a single count. CDR3 sequence (DNA): TGTGCCAGCAGTTCGCGGGACTCCTACAATGAGCAGTTCTTC. Its protein is CASSSRDSYNEQFF. The chain couples TRBV27 to TRBJ2-1; possibly TRBD2 for D (6 bases). V was pared by 4 bases and J by 0 bases, with 7 bases between. The CDR3 sequence is 14 residues long. From germline, CDR1 is MNHEY and CDR2 SMNVEV (reference sequence).

This sequence joins TRBV4-2 and TRBJ1-6; D might be TRBD1 (5 bases). In germline, CDR1 is LGHNA, CDR2 YNFKEQ. The V gene lost 1 base and the J gene lost 8 bases, with 12 bases spanning the gap. The CDR3 contains 15 residues. The CDR3, as DNA: TGTGCCAGCAGCCAAGGGGGGAGGGTGGATTCACCCCTCCACTTT. Protein sequence: CASSQGGRVDSPLHF.

The rearrangement links TRBV11-2 to TRBJ1-1; TRBD1 matches 8 bases. This CDR3 contains 16 residues. CDR1 is SGHAT and CDR2 is FQNNGV in the germline V gene. The junction had 10 bases not matched to a gene; V was cut back by 2 bases and J by 5 bases. CDR3 residues: CASSLRTGFGNTEAFF. The DNA of the CDR3 is TGTGCCAGCAGCTTACGGACAGGGTTCGGAAATACTGAAGCTTTCTTT.